This T cell receptor beta chain was sequenced for a study of cytomegalovirus exposure and HLA in healthy donors. Amplification used 60 Vbeta primers and 13 Jbeta primers. Produced via immunoSEQ multiplex PCR; TCRdb's table is partial and in-frame only. The data contain approximately 170,000 clones, 60% to 80% of them singletons. Study-wide points: Judged likely to be a sequencing artifact was a cluster of highly shared sequence variants. Within a later analysis, the majority of CMV-associated TCR beta chains appeared HLA-restricted.

Germline V gives CDR1 SGDLS, CDR2 YYNGEE. CDR3 size: 15 residues. With 5 bases clipped from V and 2 bases from J, the junction kept 6 bases outside the gene matches. As concerns this clone: The antigen is not known.

Sequenced input: PBMCs. This receptor was obtained from a middle-aged man in good health and CMV-seronegative. V usage is TRBV9 and J usage is TRBJ2-3, with 9 bases that match TRBD2. In nucleotides, the CDR3 is TGTGCCAGCAGAGACCTAGCGGGGCTCACAGATACGCAGTATTTT. Amino acids: CASRDLAGLTDTQYF.